The rows below give T cell receptor beta chains drawn from one sample of a study of cytotoxic CD8 clonotypes in ibrutinib-treated CLL. Repertoires were generated with immunoSEQ multiplex PCR, while TCRdb's copy carries only in-frame clones and drops some. There are around 140,000 clones in the sample; 80% to 90% occur only once, and 2% to 2.5% lies in the top ten. The sequencing here drew on PBMCs, taken after 24 months of ibrutinib treatment. These receptors were collected from a human donor with chronic lymphocytic leukemia. Each CDR3 is given with its conserved first and last residue. The order of the fields is V gene, CDR3 length, D gene, clone size, J gene, CDR3 DNA, CDR3 protein. D genes are given only for firm matches. Size is stated for part of the rows, as once, few or many counts, or as a class when the clone is expanded.

TRBV6-1	16	TRBD1	.	TRBJ1-6	TGTGCCAGCAGTGCACCGGACAGGTCGCAAAATTCACCCCTCCACTTT	CASSAPDRSQNSPLHF
TRBV11-2	14	.	many	TRBJ1-1	TGTGCCAGCAGCCCCGACAGAACTAACACTGAAGCTTTCTTT	CASSPDRTNTEAFF
TRBV6-1	15	.	.	TRBJ1-5	TGTGCCAGCAGGGAGGCAGGGGATCGGAATCAGCCCCAGCATTTT	CASREAGDRNQPQHF
TRBV18	15	TRBD2	.	TRBJ2-7	TGTGCCAGCTCACCTCTAGCGGGAGTTAACTACGAGCAGTACTTC	CASSPLAGVNYEQYF
TRBV28	14	.	.	TRBJ1-5	TGTGCCAGCAGTTCCCCCGGGCGCAATCAGCCCCAGCATTTT	CASSSPGRNQPQHF
TRBV7-3	14	.	.	TRBJ2-5	TGTGCCAGCAGCTCGGAGGGGGGCGGAGAGACCCAGTACTTC	CASSSEGGGETQYF
TRBV4-2	17	TRBD2	.	TRBJ2-7	TGTGCCAGCAGCCAAGACCCCCCCCTAGCGGGAACCTACGAGCAGTACTTC	CASSQDPPLAGTYEQYF
TRBV5-1	15	.	.	TRBJ2-7	TGCGCCAGCAGCTCTGGTCCGGGATTCTCCTACGAGCAGTACTTC	CASSSGPGFSYEQYF
TRBV7-2	13	.	.	TRBJ2-7	TGTGCCAGCAGCTTTTCATCAGGGGTCGAGCAGTACTTC	CASSFSSGVEQYF
TRBV28	13	.	.	TRBJ2-1	TGTGCCAGCGCTCGGGGGCCTGACAATGAGCAGTTCTTC	CASARGPDNEQFF
TRBV6-5	14	.	.	TRBJ1-6	TGTGCCAGCAGGGTTGAGGGTGCTAATTCACCCCTCCACTTT	CASRVEGANSPLHF
TRBV29-1	15	.	.	TRBJ1-4	TGCAGCGTTGAAGATGCAGGGCTTACTAATGAAAAACTGTTTTTT	CSVEDAGLTNEKLFF
TRBV9	15	.	.	TRBJ1-6	TGTGCCAGCAGCTCCGAACTGGGATCTAATTCACCCCTCCACTTT	CASSSELGSNSPLHF
TRBV7-8	14	.	.	TRBJ1-2	TGTGCCAGCAGCCGAACAGGGTCTAACTATGGCTACACCTTC	CASSRTGSNYGYTF
TRBV5-1	14	.	.	TRBJ1-1	TGCGCCAGCAGCTTGCAGGGGCAATGGGATTCAGCTTTCTTT	CASSLQGQWDSAFF
TRBV18	14	TRBD2	.	TRBJ2-5	TGTGCCAGCACCTCCGGGGGGTTCCGAGAGACCCAGTACTTC	CASTSGGFRETQYF
TRBV7-6	15	.	.	TRBJ1-3	TGTGCCAGCAGCATAGACGGGCGCTCTGGAAACACCATATATTTT	CASSIDGRSGNTIYF
TRBV7-2	15	.	.	TRBJ1-4	TGTGCCAGCAGCAGATCCCGGGGTTTAAATGAAAAACTGTTTTTT	CASSRSRGLNEKLFF
TRBV5-1	15	TRBD1	.	TRBJ1-2	TGCGCCAGCAGCTCACAGGGGGCGCAGAACTATGGCTACACCTTC	CASSSQGAQNYGYTF
TRBV4-1	17	TRBD2	.	TRBJ2-1	TGCGCCAGCAGCCGCGGCGGGGGCGGGACTAGGTACAATGAGCAGTTCTTC	CASSRGGGGTRYNEQFF
TRBV5-4	16	TRBD2	.	TRBJ2-7	TGTGCCAGCAGCTTCACCGGGACTAGCGTGTCGAAAGAGCAGTACTTC	CASSFTGTSVSKEQYF
TRBV29-1	11	.	.	TRBJ1-1	TGCAGCGTTCCGTCAGGGGCCGAAGCTTTCTTT	CSVPSGAEAFF
TRBV11-1	15	TRBD2	.	TRBJ2-5	TGTGCCAGCAGAGACCAGCGGGAGATCCGAGAGACCCAGTACTTC	CASRDQREIRETQYF
TRBV29-1	11	.	.	TRBJ2-3	TGCAGCGTGGAACTAGGCGATACGCAGTATTTT	CSVELGDTQYF
TRBV6-5	14	.	.	TRBJ2-2	TGTGCCAGCCAGAGGAGATCGGGCACCGGGGAGCTGTTTTTT	CASQRRSGTGELFF
TRBV2	16	.	.	TRBJ2-1	TGTGCCAGCAGTCGCATAAGCGGGCACTCCTACAATGAGCAGTTCTTC	CASSRISGHSYNEQFF